The following is a T cell receptor (beta chain) sequence with its context. The data stem from a study of blood T cell repertoires in COVID-19. CDR3 size: 17 residues. The V segment lost 0 bases and the J segment 10 bases; nucleotides outside the gene matches: 9. The germline CDR1 and CDR2 sequences are KGHSH and LQKENI. Recruits, aged roughly 18 to 89 years, lived in some 25 US areas. TCRdb keeps only in-frame clones here, not all; method: immunoSEQ multiplex PCR. The data contain 360,000 or so clones, less than 90% of them singletons. The chain has TRBV18 and TRBJ1-6; 10 nucleotides line up with TRBD1. The sample consisted of PBMCs or T cells enriched from blood (not recorded which). This clonotype originated in a woman between 45 and 60 years old who had recovered from COVID-19. DNA for the CDR3: TGTGCCAGCTCACCACCAGACCGGGACAGGGGTATGTCACCCCTCCACTTT. Its translation: CASSPPDRDRGMSPLHF.